The subject of this entry is one TCR beta chain. Its antigen is not identified. The PCR employed 60 Vbeta primers together with 13 Jbeta primers. Clones were sequenced by immunoSEQ multiplex PCR, and TCRdb holds only the in-frame ones, with some missing. The table lists 150,000 to 200,000 clones, more than 65% of them singletons, with 4% to 5% in the top ten. The sample belongs to a study of cytomegalovirus exposure and HLA in healthy donors. Study in general: Early released data had about 85 million unique TCRs, all coming from HLA-typed donors. Findings and limits, study-wide: Most likely, a cluster of highly shared sequence variants arose as a sequencing artifact. Some V segments could not be told apart, so they were left out, TRBV6-2 and TRBV6-3 among them. In an earlier analysis, most TCR beta V segments were productive about 87% or about 30% of the time.

The CDR3 runs to 16 residues. Trimming removed 5 bases from V and 1 base from J, with 15 bases in between. Looked up from germline, CDR1 is KGHSH and CDR2 is LQKENI. The chain carries TRBV18 and TRBJ1-3; a possible D gene is TRBD1 (5 bases). This TCR was recovered from a man aged 18 to 30 in good health and CMV-seropositive. Specimen: PBMCs. Here the CDR3 reads CASSGLRDRSGNTIYF. Here the CDR3 DNA reads TGTGCCAGCTCAGGCCTCAGGGATCGGTCTGGAAACACCATATATTTT.